This paragraph covers one TCR beta chain sequence. Seattle's enrolled individuals joined amid active infection and were then monitored longitudinally. These data are taken from a study of blood T cell repertoires in COVID-19. In the original workflow: The assay estimated nucleated cells by amplifying reference gene primers. The method was immunoSEQ multiplex PCR; TCRdb's version includes in-frame clones alone and lacks a portion of them. Clonal size and the V and J genes are those of that table, whereas D and trimming came from the DNA. The sample lists 200,000 or so clones, roughly 76% occurring once. Deletions cut 3 bases from V and 2 bases from J, with 11 bases between. The CDR3 contains 15 residues. Germline V gives CDR1 LNHDA, CDR2 SQIVND (reference sequence).

This receptor was obtained from an elderly woman with COVID-19, enrolled during active disease. The chain links TRBV19 to TRBJ2-1, with D maybe TRBD2 (5 bases). Input material: peripheral blood. CDR3 sequence: CASSIMSGTYNEQFF. In DNA form, the CDR3 reads TGTGCCAGTAGTATCATGAGCGGCACCTACAATGAGCAGTTCTTC.